This T cell receptor (beta chain) was observed in a study of beta chain features in type 1 diabetes. Study as a whole: The patient and healthy donor groups were comparable for age, gender and cell yields. Analysis included 107,917,701 sorted cells drawn from all samples.

Each donor gave one heparinised blood draw averaging around 120 mL. The sample holds a few counts of this clone. Its target is unknown. Germline V lookup: CDR1 SGHVS, CDR2 FQNEAQ. This CDR3 spans 15 amino acids. V was trimmed by 4 bases and J by 0 bases, leaving 11 bases between them. Study observations and caveats: Relative to healthy donors, patients appeared to have naive, central memory and Treg TCRB repertoires that were more similar. TCRB CDR3s from Type 1 diabetes patients were moderately but significantly shorter in all four CD4+ subsets.

All of the isolated RNA was reverse transcribed, so expressed TCRB transcripts were sequenced. TCRdb keeps only in-frame clones here, not all; method: immunoSEQ multiplex PCR. The data contain 300,000 to 450,000 clones, around 10% of them seen just once; the ten biggest clones take up about 0.64%. The sample taken for sequencing was central memory CD4+ T cells from blood. The origin of this receptor is a man aged 30 to 39 with type 1 diabetes. This chain uses TRBV7-8 with TRBJ2-3; possibly TRBD1 for D (6 bases). Here the CDR3 DNA reads TGTGCCAGCAGCTCCGGACAGCGGAGCACAGATACGCAGTATTTT. It translates to CASSSGQRSTDTQYF.